This T cell receptor (beta chain) was retrieved from a study of radiotherapy plus CTLA-4 blockade in lung cancer. On the study more broadly: Of all patients, approximately 17% responded objectively and approximately 31% showed disease control.

Patients had chemo-refractory metastatic non-small-cell lung cancer and received focal radiation plus CTLA-4 blockade that used ipilimumab. Here immunoSEQ multiplex PCR was the method, and the copy in TCRdb shows in-frame clones only, minus some. The repertoire has 70,000 to 90,000 clones, about four fifths of them found once; the top ten carry about 0.79%. Note on this clone: Its antigen is unknown.

The V end was cut by 4 bases, the J end by 8 bases, with 14 bases between. The CDR3 is 13 amino acids. From germline, CDR1 is SGHTA and CDR2 FQGNSA. General study findings and limits: In blood, tumor-derived TCR clones expanded after radiotherapy plus ipilimumab. Response, reportedly, was best predicted by interferon-beta along with early blood T cell clone dynamics.

This chain uses TRBV7-2 with TRBJ1-2; D gene uncertain. Sequences were derived from peripheral blood, sampled from a patient treated with radiotherapy plus ipilimumab. This clonotype was obtained from a human donor with non-small cell lung cancer who had stable disease on radiotherapy plus ipilimumab. CDR3 amino acids: CASSSFRWEGYTF. CDR3 DNA sequence: TGTGCCAGCAGCTCCTTTCGGTGGGAGGGCTACACCTTC.